Listed below are T cell receptor beta chains from one sample, sequenced in a study of T cells in tumors after PD-1 blockade. TCRdb's table, derived via immunoSEQ multiplex PCR, lists solely in-frame clones and lacks some. The data show about 48,000 clones, over 70% seen once. The sequenced sample was PBMCs, obtained before anti-PD-1 treatment. The receptors were sampled from a human donor with basal cell carcinoma. CDR3s include the opening cysteine and the closing phenylalanine or tryptophan. Each record gives: CDR3 protein, CDR3 DNA, clone size, J gene, D gene, V gene. A D gene is named only where the DNA matches it firmly. Where a row states a size, it is once, few, many or the class of an expanded clone; other rows omit it.

CDR3aa: CASSYREMGTEAFF
CDR3nt: TGTGCCAGCAGTTACAGGGAGATGGGCACTGAAGCTTTCTTT
abundance: -
j_gene: TRBJ1-1
d_gene: -
v_gene: TRBV6-2/TRBV6-3

CDR3aa: CASSLQGANTDTQYF
CDR3nt: TGCGCCAGCAGCCTACAGGGGGCTAACACAGATACGCAGTATTTT
abundance: -
j_gene: TRBJ2-3
d_gene: TRBD1
v_gene: TRBV5-1

CDR3aa: CASSQVSGNEQFF
CDR3nt: TGCGCCAGCAGCCAAGTCTCCGGAAATGAGCAGTTCTTC
abundance: -
j_gene: TRBJ2-1
d_gene: -
v_gene: TRBV4-1

CDR3aa: CASSIGAGNTIYF
CDR3nt: TGTGCCAGTAGTATCGGTGCTGGAAACACCATATATTTT
abundance: -
j_gene: TRBJ1-3
d_gene: -
v_gene: TRBV19

CDR3aa: CASSFGTHTEAFF
CDR3nt: TGTGCCAGCAGCTTCGGTACCCACACTGAAGCTTTCTTT
abundance: -
j_gene: TRBJ1-1
d_gene: -
v_gene: TRBV5-4

CDR3aa: CASSLGAASTDTQYF
CDR3nt: TGTGCCAGCAGCTTGGGGGCAGCTAGCACAGATACGCAGTATTTT
abundance: -
j_gene: TRBJ2-3
d_gene: -
v_gene: TRBV5-6

CDR3aa: CASSQERPPHYGYTF
CDR3nt: TGCGCCAGCAGCCAAGAACGCCCCCCCCACTATGGCTACACCTTC
abundance: -
j_gene: TRBJ1-2
d_gene: -
v_gene: TRBV4-1

CDR3aa: CASSQSGYQSPLHF
CDR3nt: TGTGCCAGCAGCCAATCTGGGTACCAATCACCCCTCCACTTT
abundance: -
j_gene: TRBJ1-6
d_gene: -
v_gene: TRBV14

CDR3aa: CASSAGLGGVGGNTIYF
CDR3nt: TGTGCCAGCAGTGCGGGCCTTGGGGGAGTTGGTGGAAACACCATATATTTT
abundance: -
j_gene: TRBJ1-3
d_gene: -
v_gene: TRBV6-1

CDR3aa: CASSRDLSSYEQYF
CDR3nt: TGCGCCAGCAGTCGGGACTTGAGCTCCTACGAGCAGTACTTC
abundance: -
j_gene: TRBJ2-7
d_gene: -
v_gene: TRBV10-1

CDR3aa: CASSGEFRPGGNIQYF
CDR3nt: TGTGCCAGCAGCGGGGAATTTAGACCCGGGGGAAACATTCAGTACTTC
abundance: -
j_gene: TRBJ2-4
d_gene: -
v_gene: TRBV9

CDR3aa: CASKTSRNEQFF
CDR3nt: TGTGCCAGCAAGACTAGCCGTAATGAGCAGTTCTTC
abundance: -
j_gene: TRBJ2-1
d_gene: TRBD2
v_gene: TRBV6-5

CDR3aa: CASSHGRTGELFF
CDR3nt: TGCGCCAGCAGCCACGGGAGGACCGGGGAGCTGTTTTTT
abundance: -
j_gene: TRBJ2-2
d_gene: TRBD2
v_gene: TRBV10-2

CDR3aa: CASSPSGGDTGELFF
CDR3nt: TGTGCCAGCAGTCCTAGCGGGGGAGACACCGGGGAGCTGTTTTTT
abundance: -
j_gene: TRBJ2-2
d_gene: TRBD2
v_gene: TRBV6-5

CDR3aa: CASSLTGANEGYTF
CDR3nt: TGTGCCAGCAGCCTAACAGGGGCCAATGAAGGCTACACCTTC
abundance: -
j_gene: TRBJ1-2
d_gene: TRBD1
v_gene: TRBV7-8

CDR3aa: CASSKGERGPRTDTQYF
CDR3nt: TGTGCCAGCAGCAAAGGAGAGCGGGGGCCCCGCACAGATACGCAGTATTTT
abundance: few
j_gene: TRBJ2-3
d_gene: TRBD2
v_gene: TRBV3-1/TRBV3-2

CDR3aa: CASSLKGSIGKNEQFF
CDR3nt: TGTGCCAGCAGCTTGAAGGGCTCGATCGGGAAGAATGAGCAGTTCTTC
abundance: -
j_gene: TRBJ2-1
d_gene: -
v_gene: TRBV5-4

CDR3aa: CASSATLAGGLSDTQYF
CDR3nt: TGTGCCAGTAGTGCGACCCTAGCGGGGGGGCTCTCAGATACGCAGTATTTT
abundance: -
j_gene: TRBJ2-3
d_gene: TRBD2
v_gene: TRBV19

CDR3aa: CASSVGRTEAFF
CDR3nt: TGTGCCAGCAGTGTCGGCAGAACTGAAGCTTTCTTT
abundance: -
j_gene: TRBJ1-1
d_gene: -
v_gene: TRBV28

CDR3aa: CASSFPTGGNQPQHF
CDR3nt: TGTGCCAGCAGTTTCCCAACAGGGGGCAATCAGCCCCAGCATTTT
abundance: -
j_gene: TRBJ1-5
d_gene: TRBD1
v_gene: TRBV28

CDR3aa: CASSLADWGGGASETQYF
CDR3nt: TGTGCCAGCAGCTTAGCGGATTGGGGCGGGGGGGCCAGCGAGACCCAGTACTTC
abundance: -
j_gene: TRBJ2-5
d_gene: TRBD2
v_gene: TRBV7-2

CDR3aa: CASRGRDRASSPLHF
CDR3nt: TGTGCCAGCAGAGGGAGGGACAGGGCCTCTTCACCCCTCCACTTT
abundance: -
j_gene: TRBJ1-6
d_gene: TRBD1
v_gene: TRBV28

CDR3aa: CASSENTFDRRELFF
CDR3nt: TGTGCCAGCAGTGAAAACACCTTTGACAGGAGGGAGCTGTTTTTT
abundance: few
j_gene: TRBJ2-2
d_gene: -
v_gene: TRBV6-1

CDR3aa: CASSQPVEPRAFF
CDR3nt: TGCGCCAGCAGCCAGCCCGTCGAGCCCCGAGCTTTCTTT
abundance: once
j_gene: TRBJ1-1
d_gene: -
v_gene: TRBV4-1

CDR3aa: CASSLGSLPNYGYTF
CDR3nt: TGTGCCAGCAGCCTCGGATCGCTTCCCAACTATGGCTACACCTTC
abundance: once
j_gene: TRBJ1-2
d_gene: -
v_gene: TRBV5-5

CDR3aa: CASSVTAHNTEAFF
CDR3nt: TGTGCCAGCAGTGTGACAGCGCACAACACTGAAGCTTTCTTT
abundance: -
j_gene: TRBJ1-1
d_gene: -
v_gene: TRBV6-6

CDR3aa: CAISGSQGRETQYF
CDR3nt: TGTGCCATCAGTGGGTCACAGGGGAGAGAGACCCAGTACTTC
abundance: -
j_gene: TRBJ2-5
d_gene: TRBD1
v_gene: TRBV10-3